This is a list of T cell receptor beta chains from one sample in a study of long-term antiretroviral therapy in people with HIV. Assay used: immunoSEQ multiplex PCR; TCRdb lists only in-frame clones, some missing. The sample contains under 20,000 clones, around 77% of which appear only once. Sequencing used unsorted PBMCs, obtained 2.1 years before starting antiretroviral therapy. The receptors originated from a man between 25 and 39 years old with HIV. CDR3s include the opening cysteine and the closing phenylalanine or tryptophan. A D gene is named only where the DNA matches it firmly. Expanded clones are given a class, and other clones once, few, many or no size at all.

D	J	size	V	CDR3	DNA
.	TRBJ2-4	.	TRBV7-9	CASSDAGDWAKNIQYF	TGTGCCAGCAGCGACGCAGGGGATTGGGCCAAAAACATTCAGTACTTC
TRBD1	TRBJ2-7	once	TRBV2	CASATGTGVYEQYF	TGTGCCAGCGCTACCGGGACAGGGGTTTACGAGCAGTACTTC
TRBD1	TRBJ2-7	few	TRBV5-8	CASSRGGDRVLVEQYF	TGTGCCAGCAGCCGCGGTGGGGACAGGGTGTTGGTCGAGCAGTACTTC
.	TRBJ1-4	few	TRBV5-1	CASSLDGLGEKLFF	TGCGCCAGCAGCTTGGACGGTTTAGGTGAAAAACTGTTTTTT
.	TRBJ2-2	.	TRBV19	CASKFVGPYTGELFF	TGTGCCAGTAAATTCGTGGGACCGTACACCGGGGAGCTGTTTTTT
.	TRBJ2-1	.	TRBV28	CASSKVPSSYNEQFF	TGTGCCAGCAGTAAGGTCCCGAGCTCCTACAATGAGCAGTTCTTC
TRBD1	TRBJ2-7	.	TRBV19	CASNSGQGYDEQYF	TGTGCCAGTAACTCAGGACAGGGGTATGACGAGCAGTACTTC
TRBD1	TRBJ2-5	.	TRBV7-9	CASSDYRGQTQYF	TGTGCCAGCAGCGACTACAGGGGACAGACCCAGTACTTC
TRBD2	TRBJ2-6	.	TRBV11-1	CASSREGRRSGANVLTF	TGTGCCAGCAGTCGGGAGGGACGACGCTCTGGGGCCAACGTCCTGACTTTC
.	TRBJ1-2	once	TRBV25-1	CASSEVANYGYTF	TGTGCCAGCAGTGAGGTAGCTAACTATGGCTACACCTTC
TRBD1	TRBJ1-2	.	TRBV14	CASSQDGWTGLTTF	TGTGCCAGCAGCCAAGACGGCTGGACAGGGTTAACCACCTTC
TRBD1	TRBJ1-5	once	TRBV18	CASSPWQGDSGQPQHF	TGTGCCAGCTCACCTTGGCAGGGGGATTCTGGGCAGCCCCAGCATTTT
.	TRBJ1-1	.	TRBV7-2	CASSSRGYTEAFF	TGTGCCAGCAGCTCCCGGGGGTACACTGAAGCTTTCTTT
.	TRBJ1-1	once	TRBV14	CASSPQGMGGTEAFF	TGTGCCAGCAGCCCTCAGGGGATGGGAGGGACTGAAGCTTTCTTT
.	TRBJ2-5	.	TRBV6-4	CASSAGAKETQYF	TGTGCCAGCAGTGCAGGGGCCAAAGAGACCCAGTACTTC
.	TRBJ2-1	.	TRBV11-3	CASSLPGMDEQFF	TGTGCCAGCAGCTTACCAGGGATGGATGAGCAGTTCTTC
.	TRBJ2-1	.	TRBV19	CATRLDGAIEQFF	TGTGCCACTAGACTAGACGGGGCCATTGAGCAGTTCTTC
TRBD2	TRBJ2-3	.	TRBV7-2	CASSLAGVAGLTDTQYF	TGTGCCAGCAGCTTAGCTGGAGTAGCGGGACTCACAGATACGCAGTATTTT
TRBD2	TRBJ2-1	.	TRBV27	CASNPSGGTYNEQFF	TGTGCCAGCAATCCCAGCGGGGGCACCTACAATGAGCAGTTCTTC
.	TRBJ2-7	few	TRBV27	CASSLTPYEQYF	TGTGCCAGCAGTCTCACCCCCTACGAGCAGTACTTC
.	TRBJ2-1	.	TRBV7-2	CASRAGNEQFF	TGTGCCAGCAGGGCGGGCAATGAGCAGTTCTTC
TRBD2	TRBJ2-1	once	TRBV9	CASSVASGIYNEQFF	TGTGCCAGCAGCGTAGCTAGCGGGATCTACAATGAGCAGTTCTTC
.	TRBJ1-2	.	TRBV11-2	CASSEGGYGYTF	TGTGCCAGCAGCGAAGGGGGCTATGGCTACACCTTC
.	TRBJ1-5	.	TRBV6-5	CASSYSRGSQPQHF	TGTGCCAGCAGTTATAGCAGGGGTAGTCAGCCCCAGCATTTT
.	TRBJ2-2	once	TRBV9	CASSVGPNTGELFF	TGTGCCAGCAGCGTAGGACCTAACACCGGGGAGCTGTTTTTT
.	TRBJ2-7	.	TRBV19	CASSIDLGLSYEQYF	TGTGCCAGTAGTATAGATCTCGGGCTATCCTACGAGCAGTACTTC